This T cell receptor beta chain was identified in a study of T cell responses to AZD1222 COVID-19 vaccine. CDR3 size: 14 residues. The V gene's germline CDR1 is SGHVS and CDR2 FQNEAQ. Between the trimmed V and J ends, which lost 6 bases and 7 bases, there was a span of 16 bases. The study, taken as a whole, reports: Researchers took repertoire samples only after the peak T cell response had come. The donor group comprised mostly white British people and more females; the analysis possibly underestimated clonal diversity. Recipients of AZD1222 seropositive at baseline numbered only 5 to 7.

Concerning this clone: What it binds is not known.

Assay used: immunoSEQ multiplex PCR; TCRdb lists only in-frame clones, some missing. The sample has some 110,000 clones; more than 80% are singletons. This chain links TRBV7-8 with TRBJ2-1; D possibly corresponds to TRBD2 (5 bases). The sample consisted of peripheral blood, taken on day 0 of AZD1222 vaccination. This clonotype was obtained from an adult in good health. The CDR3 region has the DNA TGTGCCAGCAGTGTTACTAGGATCATTAATGAGCAGTTCTTC. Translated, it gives CASSVTRIINEQFF. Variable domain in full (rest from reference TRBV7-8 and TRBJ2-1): GAGVSQSPRYKVAKRGQDVALRCDPISGHVSLFWYQQALGQGPEFLTYFQNEAQLDKSGLPSDRFFAERPEGSVSTLKIQRTQQEDSAVYLCASSVTRIINEQFFGPGTRLTVL.